This TCR beta chain was recorded in a study of beta chain features in type 1 diabetes listed by TCRdb under 2018. Background on the whole study: Mean age, gender distribution, total cell number and subset yield did not differ between patients and healthy donors. Across all samples, 107,917,701 sorted cells were examined, and cell number per subset correlated strongly with RNA yield. Regulatory and stem cell-like memory subsets were isolated from only 8 patients and 8 healthy donors, whereas naive and central memory subsets came from all 30 or so donors. In the study, TCRB repertoires of sorted circulating CD4+ T cell subsets from recently diagnosed type 1 diabetes patients were compared with those of matched healthy donors. Findings and caveats that apply to the study as a whole: Only small numbers of individuals were included in the HLA sub-analyses, which left unresolved whether HLA type had any influence on TCRB rearrangement. Sequencing cDNA rather than genomic DNA could over-represent highly expressing activated cells, although activation and CD3 levels did not differ between groups. PCR may preferentially amplify shorter templates, but because patient and control samples were amplified and corrected together, any resulting skew would affect both groups equally. The naive, central memory and regulatory TCRB repertoires appeared to resemble one another more closely among patients than among healthy donors. At VDJ recombination sites, patients with type 1 diabetes made fewer insertions and deleted more nucleotides, a pattern implying thymic rearrangement abnormalities. In all four CD4+ subsets, TCRB CDR3 length was moderately but significantly shorter in type 1 diabetes patients.

From each donor, a single peripheral blood sample of 90 to 150 mL on average was drawn into heparinised tubes. A BD FACSAria II and a panel including CD45RO, CCR7, CD25, CD127, CD95 and CD27 were used to sort naive, central memory, regulatory and stem cell-like memory CD4+ T cells. All sorted populations exceeded 95% purity. PBMCs were isolated immediately by Lymphoprep density gradient centrifugation and stained directly without culture. Samples were stained and sorted in pairs, with one healthy donor and one patient per experiment, so that batch effects were minimized. The High Capacity cDNA Reverse Transcription Kit was used to reverse transcribe all of the isolated RNA, meaning that expressed TCRB transcripts were what got sequenced. Naive, central memory and regulatory T cell samples underwent deep immunoSEQ sequencing, averaging about 3.57 million total reads per sample. Sorted cells were lysed in RLT buffer, and RNA was extracted using DNase-treated RNeasy Micro or Mini kits according to cell number. To prevent cross-contamination, every cell subset was processed on its own, while patient and healthy donor samples were processed together. TCRB sequences were amplified from cDNA with the immunoSEQ multiplex PCR, producing 87-bp fragments spanning the CDR3 region. The amplicons were sequenced using the Illumina HiSeq platform. Concerning the study's data processing: PCR bias was corrected computationally using synthetic template baselines, and reads within Hamming distance 2 were collapsed, with unmergeable singletons discarded. Reads were aligned to IMGT to assign V, D and J genes, CDR3 length, and insertions or deletions at six rearrangement sites. Clonotype counts were normalized to sorted cell number within each subset before computing true diversity and Gini coefficients with the tcR R package. The overlap coefficient, calculated on TCRB nucleotide sequences, was used to measure repertoire sharing. TCRdb carries this immuneACCESS record with in-frame sequences only. Its versions omit some clonotypes, under half of them owing to an unresolved V gene in the studies checked, with the rest unexplained. V, J and clone size are taken as reported in that table, and D and trimming were inferred from the DNA itself. The sample contains tens of thousands of clones, under 60% of them found a single time. Of the sample, roughly 2.6% is held by the ten largest clones.

V was cut back by 3 bases and J by 2 bases, leaving a gap of 11 bases between them. Reading from cysteine to phenylalanine, the CDR3 counts 14 amino acids. Only the CDR3 region is kept as DNA, spanning 42 bases read in frame from base 1. CDR1 and CDR2 are drawn from the germline V gene: SGHTA, FQGNSA. This clone was picked up a small number of times. Its specific antigen is unknown. Base qualities are not recorded, but no much larger clone differs from it by a single base. The sequencing input was Tregs from blood. The cell subset or site label, read with the paper, signifies: regulatory CD4+ T cells. This chain joins TRBV7-2 to TRBJ2-7; the D gene assignment is ambiguous. This receptor was identified in a woman aged 40 to 49 with type 1 diabetes. The nucleotides read TGTGCCAGCAGCTTGACTCCCTGGGCCTACGAGCAGTACTTC. It codes for CASSLTPWAYEQYF.